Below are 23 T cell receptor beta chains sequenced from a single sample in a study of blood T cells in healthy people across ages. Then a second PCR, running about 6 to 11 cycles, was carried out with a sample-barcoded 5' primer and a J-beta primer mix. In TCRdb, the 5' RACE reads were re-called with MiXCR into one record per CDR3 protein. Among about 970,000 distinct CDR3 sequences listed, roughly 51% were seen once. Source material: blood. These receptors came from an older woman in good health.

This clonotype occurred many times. As DNA, the CDR3 is TGCAGCGGTGGGACAGGGGACGGCTACACCTTC. Amino acid sequence: CSGGTGDGYTF. V usage is TRBV29-1 and J usage is TRBJ1-2; 10 bases fit TRBD1. This CDR3 is 11 amino acids long. After removal of 7 bases from V and 8 bases from J, the junction contained 4 bases not matched to a gene. Germline lookup yields CDR1 SQVTM and CDR2 ANQGSEA. The full variable domain, in which reference TRBV29-1 and TRBJ1-2 provide the parts outside the CDR3, is SAVISQKPSRDICQRGTSLTIQCQVDSQVTMMFWYRQQPGQSLTLIATANQGSEATYESGFVIDKFPISRPNLTFSTLTVSNMSPEDSSIYLCSGGTGDGYTFGSGTRLTVV.

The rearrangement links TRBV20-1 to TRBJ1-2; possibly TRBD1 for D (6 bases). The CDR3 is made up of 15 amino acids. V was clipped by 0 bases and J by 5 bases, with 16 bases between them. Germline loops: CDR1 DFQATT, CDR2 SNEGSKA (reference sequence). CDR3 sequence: CSAREVAGVRYGYTF. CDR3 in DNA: TGCAGTGCTAGAGAAGTTGCAGGGGTTAGATATGGCTACACCTTC.

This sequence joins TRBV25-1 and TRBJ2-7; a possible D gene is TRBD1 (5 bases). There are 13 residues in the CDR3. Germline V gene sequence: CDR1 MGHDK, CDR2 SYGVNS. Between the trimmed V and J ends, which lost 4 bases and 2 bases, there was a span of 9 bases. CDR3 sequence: CASSARDTYEQYF. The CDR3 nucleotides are TGTGCCAGCAGTGCCAGGGATACCTACGAGCAGTACTTC.

The CDR3 bases are TGTGCCAGCAGTTACGGGACCTCCAGCAGCGGGCAGTACTTC. Encoded protein: CASSYGTSSSGQYF. The chain uses TRBV6-6 and TRBJ2-5, with a possible D match to TRBD2 (6 bases). V gave up 2 bases and J gave up 11 bases, with 18 bases separating them. The CDR3 is 14 amino acids. The V gene's germline CDR1 is MNHNY and CDR2 SVGAGI (reference sequence).

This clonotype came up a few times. The CDR3 loop is CASSQEMGPNEQFF. The CDR3, as DNA: TGCGCCAGCAGCCAAGAGATGGGGCCCAATGAGCAGTTCTTC. The rearrangement joins TRBV4-1 to TRBJ2-1, with D possibly being TRBD1 (5 bases). This CDR3 contains 14 residues. Germline V CDR1 and CDR2: MGHRA, YSYEKL. V was pared by 0 bases and J by 6 bases, with 9 bases between.

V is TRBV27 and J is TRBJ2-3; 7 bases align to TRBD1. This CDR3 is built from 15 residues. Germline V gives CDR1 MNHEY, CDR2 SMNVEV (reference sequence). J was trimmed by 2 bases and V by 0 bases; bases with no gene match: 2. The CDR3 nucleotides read TGTGCCAGCAGTTTATCGGGACAGATCACAGATACGCAGTATTTT. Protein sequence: CASSLSGQITDTQYF.

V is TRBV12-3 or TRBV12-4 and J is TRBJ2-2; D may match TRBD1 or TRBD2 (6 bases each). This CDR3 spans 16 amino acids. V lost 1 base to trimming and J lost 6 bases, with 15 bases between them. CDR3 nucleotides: TGTGCCAGCAGTTTAGGGGAGCGGAGGGGGGCCGGGGAGCTGTTTTTT. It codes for CASSLGERRGAGELFF.

The CDR3 reads CASSCGGSNQPQHF. DNA of the CDR3: TGTGCCAGCAGTTGCGGGGGCAGCAATCAGCCCCAGCATTTT. This sequence joins TRBV6-5 and TRBJ1-5, with D perhaps matching TRBD1 (6 bases). Trimming shortened V by 4 bases and J by 1 base, and 8 bases separated the two germline ends. The CDR3 has 14 amino acids. Germline V gives CDR1 MNHEY, CDR2 SVGAGI.

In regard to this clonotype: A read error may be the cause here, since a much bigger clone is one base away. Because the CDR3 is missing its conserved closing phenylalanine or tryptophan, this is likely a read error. CDR3 in amino acids: CASIGGVQETQYL. CDR3 DNA sequence: TGTGCCAGCATAGGTGGGGTCCAAGAGACCCAGTACTTG. This chain links TRBV28 with TRBJ2-5; D unresolved. Per germline, CDR1 MDHEN and CDR2 SYDVKM. CDR3 size: 13 residues. V was clipped by 7 bases and J by 1 base, with 10 bases between them.

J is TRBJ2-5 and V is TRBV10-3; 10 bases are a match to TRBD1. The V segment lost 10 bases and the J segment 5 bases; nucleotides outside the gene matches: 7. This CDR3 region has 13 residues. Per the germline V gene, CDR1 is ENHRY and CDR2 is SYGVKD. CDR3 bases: TGTGCCAGCGGGACAGGGGTTCGGGAGACCCAGTACTTC. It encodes CASGTGVRETQYF.

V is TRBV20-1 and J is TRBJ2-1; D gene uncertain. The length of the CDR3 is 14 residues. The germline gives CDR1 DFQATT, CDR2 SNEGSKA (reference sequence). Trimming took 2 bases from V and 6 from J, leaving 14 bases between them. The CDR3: CSARTPYVGNEQFF. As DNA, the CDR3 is TGCAGTGCTAGAACCCCCTATGTCGGCAATGAGCAGTTCTTC.

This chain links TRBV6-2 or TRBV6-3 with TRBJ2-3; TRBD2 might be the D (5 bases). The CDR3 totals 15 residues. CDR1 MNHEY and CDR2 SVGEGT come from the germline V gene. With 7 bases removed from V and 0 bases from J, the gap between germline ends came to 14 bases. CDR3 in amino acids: CASNPTRTSTDTQYF. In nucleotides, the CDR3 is TGTGCCAGCAACCCGACACGGACTAGCACAGATACGCAGTATTTT.

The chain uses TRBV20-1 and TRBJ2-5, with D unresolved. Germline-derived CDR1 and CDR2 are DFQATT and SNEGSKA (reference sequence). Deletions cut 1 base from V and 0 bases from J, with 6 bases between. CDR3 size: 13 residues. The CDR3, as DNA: TGCAGTGCTAGAGCGGCGTACCAAGAGACCCAGTACTTC. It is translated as CSARAAYQETQYF.

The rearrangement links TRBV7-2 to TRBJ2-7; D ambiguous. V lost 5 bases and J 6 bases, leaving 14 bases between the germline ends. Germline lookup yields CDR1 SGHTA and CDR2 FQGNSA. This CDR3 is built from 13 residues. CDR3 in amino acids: CASSTRTDPEQYF. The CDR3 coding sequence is TGTGCCAGCAGCACACGGACGGACCCCGAGCAGTACTTC. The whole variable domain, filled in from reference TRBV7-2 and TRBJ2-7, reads GAGVSQSPSNKVTEKGKDVELRCDPISGHTALYWYRQSLGQGLEFLIYFQGNSAPDKSGLPSDRFSAERTGGSVSTLTIQRTQQEDSAVYLCASSTRTDPEQYFGPGTRLTVT.

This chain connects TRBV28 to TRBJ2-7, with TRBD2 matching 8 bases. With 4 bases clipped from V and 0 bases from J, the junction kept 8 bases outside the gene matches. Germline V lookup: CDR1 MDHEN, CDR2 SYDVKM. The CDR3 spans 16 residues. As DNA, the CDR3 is TGTGCCAGCAGTTGGGTTGGCGGGAGGCCCTCCTACGAGCAGTACTTC. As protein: CASSWVGGRPSYEQYF.

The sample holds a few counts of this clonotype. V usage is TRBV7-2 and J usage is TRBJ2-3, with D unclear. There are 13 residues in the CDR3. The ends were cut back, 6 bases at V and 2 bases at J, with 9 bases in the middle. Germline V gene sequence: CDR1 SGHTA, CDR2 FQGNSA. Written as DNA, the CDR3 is TGTGCCAGCAGAGAGGCTATCACAGATACGCAGTATTTT. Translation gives CASREAITDTQYF.

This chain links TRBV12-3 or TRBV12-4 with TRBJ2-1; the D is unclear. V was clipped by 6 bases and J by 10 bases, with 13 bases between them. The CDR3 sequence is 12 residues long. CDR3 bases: TGTGCCAGCAGCCGTCCACAAGGAGAGCAGTTCTTC. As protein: CASSRPQGEQFF.

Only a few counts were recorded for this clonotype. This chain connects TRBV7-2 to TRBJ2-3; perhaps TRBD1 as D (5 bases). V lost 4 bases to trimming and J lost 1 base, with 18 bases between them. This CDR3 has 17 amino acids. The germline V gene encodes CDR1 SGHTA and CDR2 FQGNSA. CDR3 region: CASSWPWGVLGTDTQYF. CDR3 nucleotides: TGTGCCAGCAGCTGGCCTTGGGGCGTCCTCGGCACAGATACGCAGTATTTT.

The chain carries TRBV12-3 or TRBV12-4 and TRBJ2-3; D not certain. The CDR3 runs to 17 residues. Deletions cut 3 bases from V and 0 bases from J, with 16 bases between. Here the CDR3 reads CASSFGPERASTDTQYF. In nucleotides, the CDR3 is TGTGCCAGCAGTTTCGGCCCGGAAAGAGCTAGCACAGATACGCAGTATTTT.

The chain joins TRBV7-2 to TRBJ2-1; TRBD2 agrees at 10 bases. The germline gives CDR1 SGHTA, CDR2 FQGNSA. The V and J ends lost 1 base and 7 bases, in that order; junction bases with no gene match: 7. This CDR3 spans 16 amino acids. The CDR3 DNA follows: TGTGCCAGCAGCTTAGGTGGAGCTAGCGGGAGAAATGAGCAGTTCTTC. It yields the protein CASSLGGASGRNEQFF.

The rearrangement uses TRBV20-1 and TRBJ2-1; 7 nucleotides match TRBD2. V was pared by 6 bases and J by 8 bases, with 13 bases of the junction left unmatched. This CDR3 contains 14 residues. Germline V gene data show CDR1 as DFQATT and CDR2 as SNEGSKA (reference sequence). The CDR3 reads CSAWVPSGYYEQFF. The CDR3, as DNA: TGCAGTGCCTGGGTGCCTAGCGGTTACTATGAGCAGTTCTTC.

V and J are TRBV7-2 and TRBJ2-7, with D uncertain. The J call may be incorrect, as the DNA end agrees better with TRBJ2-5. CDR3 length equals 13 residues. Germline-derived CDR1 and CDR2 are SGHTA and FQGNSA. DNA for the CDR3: TGTGCCAGCAGCTTACCAGTATTAGAGACCCAGTACTTC. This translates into CASSLPVLETQYF.

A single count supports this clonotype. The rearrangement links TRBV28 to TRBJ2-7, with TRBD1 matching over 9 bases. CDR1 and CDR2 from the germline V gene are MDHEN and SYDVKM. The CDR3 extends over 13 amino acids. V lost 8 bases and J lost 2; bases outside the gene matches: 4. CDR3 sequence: CASVGTGTYEQYF. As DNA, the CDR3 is TGTGCCAGCGTCGGGACAGGGACCTACGAGCAGTACTTC.